One sample yielded the 21 T cell receptor beta chains listed below, sequenced in a study of cytomegalovirus exposure and HLA in healthy donors. PCR was performed using 60 Vbeta and 13 Jbeta primers. The table came from immunoSEQ multiplex PCR; TCRdb's copy has only in-frame clones and leaves some out. The table has more than 110,000 clones, around three quarters seen once; the top ten hold 2.1%. Material: PBMCs. These receptors all stem from a woman aged 60 to 75 in good health and CMV-seropositive.

The chain employs TRBV19 and TRBJ2-7; 8 bases match TRBD2. V lost 4 bases to trimming and J lost 5 bases; unmatched junction nucleotides: 4. This CDR3 spans 13 amino acids. CDR1 and CDR2 from the germline V gene are LNHDA and SQIVND (reference sequence). CDR3 in amino acids: CASSRTSHHEQYF. The CDR3 DNA reads TGTGCCAGTAGTAGGACTAGCCACCACGAGCAGTACTTC.

V is TRBV9 and J is TRBJ2-7; TRBD2 matches 9 bases. Germline V gene data show CDR1 as SGDLS and CDR2 as YYNGEE. J was trimmed by 5 bases and V by 1 base; bases with no gene match: 10. The CDR3 is made up of 16 amino acids. The CDR3 is CASSVQAGGPVNEQYF. The DNA of the CDR3 is TGTGCCAGCAGCGTACAGGCGGGAGGGCCTGTAAACGAGCAGTACTTC.

This clone was picked up one time. The chain uses TRBV5-1 and TRBJ2-5, with D maybe TRBD2 (5 bases). Germline-derived CDR1 and CDR2 are SGHRS and YFSETQ. CDR3 length: 15 amino acids. V shed 6 bases and J shed 5 bases, with 20 bases lying between them. The CDR3 region is CASKSLERPLETQYF. CDR3 in DNA: TGCGCCAGCAAATCCTTGGAGCGGCCCCTCGAGACCCAGTACTTC.

This sequence joins TRBV5-4 and TRBJ2-2, with TRBD2 matching 13 bases. After removal of 4 bases from V and 6 bases from J, the junction contained 6 bases not matched to a gene. CDR3 length equals 16 residues. The V gene's germline CDR1 is SGHNT and CDR2 YYREEE (reference sequence). The CDR3 DNA is TGTGCCAGCAGCCTAGGACTAGCGGGAGAATCCGGGGAGCTGTTTTTT. Translating it yields CASSLGLAGESGELFF. Looking up the rest from reference TRBV5-4 and TRBJ2-2 gives the full variable domain: ETGVTQSPTHLIKTRGQQVTLRCSSQSGHNTVSWYQQALGQGPQFIFQYYREEENGRGNFPPRFSGLQFPNYSSELNVNALELDDSALYLCASSLGLAGESGELFFGEGSRLTVL.

V and J are TRBV28 and TRBJ2-5, with 12 bases lining up with TRBD1. In germline, CDR1 is MDHEN, CDR2 SYDVKM. The CDR3 has 18 amino acids. V gave up 7 bases and J gave up 5 bases; unmatched junction bases: 17. The CDR3 nucleotides read TGTGCCAGCACCTCACGGGGACAGGGGGCTGTACCTCGGGAGACCCAGTACTTC. This sequence encodes CASTSRGQGAVPRETQYF.

The chain combines TRBV2 with TRBJ1-3; D not certain. Germline values: CDR1 SNHLY, CDR2 FYNNEI. Trimming removed 5 bases from V and 8 bases from J, with 16 bases in between. The CDR3 loop spans 14 amino acids. CDR3 region: CASSTTALRDTIYF. The DNA of the CDR3 is TGTGCCAGCAGTACGACTGCGCTCCGGGACACCATATATTTT.

The chain joins TRBV10-3 to TRBJ2-7; 7 bases are shared with TRBD2. Germline V gene lookup returns CDR1 ENHRY and CDR2 SYGVKD. V was pared by 2 bases and J by 4 bases, with 5 bases of the junction left unmatched. The CDR3 loop spans 14 amino acids. CDR3 residues: CAISETRERYEQYF. DNA for the CDR3: TGTGCCATCAGTGAGACGCGGGAGAGGTACGAGCAGTACTTC.

V usage is TRBV19 and J usage is TRBJ2-1, with D perhaps matching TRBD2 (6 bases). Germline CDR1 reads LNHDA; CDR2 reads SQIVND (reference sequence). The CDR3 covers 15 residues. V lost 8 bases and J lost 2, with 16 bases in between. The DNA for the CDR3 is TGTGCCAGTTCCAACCCGGGGGTTCCCTACAATGAGCAGTTCTTC. It encodes CASSNPGVPYNEQFF.

The table lists this clone with a few counts. The chain joins TRBV5-4 to TRBJ2-3, with D hard to call. There are 12 residues in the CDR3. Trimming took 3 bases from V and 3 from J, leaving 5 bases between them. Germline loops: CDR1 SGHNT, CDR2 YYREEE (reference sequence). The DNA for the CDR3 is TGTGCCAGCAGCTCCAGAACAGATACGCAGTATTTT. Its translation: CASSSRTDTQYF.

The chain has TRBV28 and TRBJ1-5, with D maybe TRBD1 (5 bases). V was pared by 4 bases and J by 5 bases, with 15 bases between. Germline V gene lookup returns CDR1 MDHEN and CDR2 SYDVKM. The CDR3 has 15 residues. The CDR3 here is CASSSLGGGDQPQHF. In DNA form, the CDR3 reads TGTGCCAGCAGTTCCCTCGGGGGAGGGGATCAGCCCCAGCATTTT.

This clone was found once. The chain couples TRBV6-5 to TRBJ1-1; weak D call: TRBD1 (6 bases). The CDR3 spans 12 residues. CDR1 is MNHEY and CDR2 is SVGAGI in the germline V gene. The V end lost 7 bases, the J end lost 7 bases, and 13 bases lay between the germline ends. DNA for the CDR3: TGTGCCAGCACTAGAGGGGGTAATGAAGCTTTCTTT. Translating it yields CASTRGGNEAFF.

In this sample, this clone turned up a few times. The chain recombines TRBV7-2 with TRBJ1-2; D ambiguous. Germline CDR1 is SGHTA and CDR2 is FQGNSA. The CDR3 covers 14 residues. Trimming left V 11 bases short and J 6 bases short, with 22 bases between. The CDR3 spells CALGGGRGSNGYTF. The CDR3 DNA is TGTGCCCTAGGCGGAGGGAGAGGCAGTAATGGCTACACCTTC.

A single count supports this clone. This chain connects TRBV19 to TRBJ1-2; D unresolved. CDR1 is LNHDA and CDR2 is SQIVND in the germline V gene (reference sequence). The CDR3 runs to 14 residues. The ends were cut back, 7 bases at V and 0 bases at J, with 12 bases in the middle. For the CDR3, the DNA is TGTGCCAGTACACGGGGAAAATCTAACTATGGCTACACCTTC. Protein sequence: CASTRGKSNYGYTF. The full variable domain, completed using reference TRBV19 and TRBJ1-2, is DGGITQSPKYLFRKEGQNVTLSCEQNLNHDAMYWYRQDPGQGLRLIYYSQIVNDFQKGDIAEGYSVSREKKESFPLTVTSAQKNPTAFYLCASTRGKSNYGYTFGSGTRLTVV.

In nucleotides, the CDR3 is TGTGCCAGCAGCTACACACAGGGATCTGCTTTCTTT. Its translation: CASSYTQGSAFF. The chain is built from TRBV28 and TRBJ1-1; a weak D match, TRBD1 (6 bases). CDR3 size: 12 residues. Germline lookup yields CDR1 MDHEN and CDR2 SYDVKM. Trimming removed 6 bases at V and 11 bases at J, with 16 bases between.

The chain links TRBV29-1 to TRBJ2-2, with 7 bases lining up with TRBD2. Germline V gene lookup returns CDR1 SQVTM and CDR2 ANQGSEA. The CDR3 has 16 residues. Trimming at V came to 7 bases and at J to 1 base, leaving 12 bases not matched to a gene. CDR3 in amino acids: CSARTRGLGNTGELFF. The DNA of the CDR3 is TGCAGCGCGAGGACTAGAGGGCTTGGGAACACCGGGGAGCTGTTTTTT.

The chain couples TRBV4-2 to TRBJ2-3; 12 nucleotides line up with TRBD2. Germline V CDR1 and CDR2: LGHNA, YNFKEQ. The CDR3 runs to 18 residues. Trimming took 1 base from V and 2 from J; bases not matched to a gene: 7. This CDR3 is CASSQGSSGRADTDTQYF. The CDR3 bases are TGTGCCAGCAGCCAAGGTTCTAGCGGGAGGGCTGACACAGATACGCAGTATTTT.

About this clone itself: One junction end does not reproduce the germline sequence, and a read error may be involved. V gene TRBV7-7 combines with J gene TRBJ2-3; 7 bases map to TRBD1. The CDR3 is made up of 15 amino acids. Germline V gene sequence: CDR1 SSHAT, CDR2 FNYEAQ (reference sequence). The DNA for the CDR3 is TGTGCTAGCAGCCCCGGGACAGCGAACACAGATACGCAGTATTTT. Its protein product is CASSPGTANTDTQYF.

J is TRBJ2-5 and V is TRBV18, with TRBD1 identical over 7 bases. Germline V lookup: CDR1 KGHSH, CDR2 LQKENI. Trimming cost V 3 bases and J 0 bases; bases outside gene matches: 4. The CDR3 is 15 amino acids. CDR3 DNA: TGTGCCAGCTCACCGCTCGGGACAGACCAAGAGACCCAGTACTTC. Translation: CASSPLGTDQETQYF.

In this sample, this clone turned up a few times. The chain uses TRBV5-4 and TRBJ2-5; D gene unclear. Trimming cost V 0 bases and J 5 bases, with 5 bases left between them. The CDR3 totals 12 residues. Germline V CDR1 and CDR2: SGHNT, YYREEE (reference sequence). The CDR3 here is CASSLGAETQYF. CDR3 DNA: TGTGCCAGCAGCTTGGGTGCGGAGACCCAGTACTTC.

The rearrangement joins TRBV10-1 to TRBJ2-1, with D unresolved. The CDR3 has 13 amino acids. Deletions cut 0 bases from V and 7 bases from J, with 7 bases between. Germline V lookup: CDR1 WNHNN, CDR2 SYGVQD (reference sequence). CDR3 in DNA: TGCGCCAGCAGTGAGTCGAGTTGGAATGAGCAGTTCTTC. Encoded protein: CASSESSWNEQFF.

The gene calls are TRBV5-1 and TRBJ2-1; 13 nucleotides line up with TRBD2. There are 17 residues in the CDR3. V lost 3 bases to trimming and J lost 12 bases; unmatched junction nucleotides: 15. Per the germline V gene, CDR1 is SGHRS and CDR2 is YFSETQ. Written as DNA, the CDR3 is TGCGCCAGCAGCTCGGAACTACTAGCGGGAGGGCCCTCCAGGCAGTTCTTC. Translation: CASSSELLAGGPSRQFF.